A selection of T cell receptor beta chains follows, all from one sample in a study of blood T cells in healthy people across ages. TCRdb ran MiXCR on the 5' RACE reads and lists one entry per CDR3 protein. The table records 850,000 to 950,000 distinct CDR3 sequences, around 26% of them present only once. Sequencing was carried out using blood. The receptors were sampled from a woman over 75 in good health. The CDR3 runs from the conserved cysteine through the conserved F or W. The D gene is left open where the match is weak. Clone size appears in some rows only: once, few, many, or a class for an expanded clone.

d_call j_call v_call clone_size cdr3_aa cdr3_nt
TRBD2 TRBJ2-7 TRBV20-1 - CSARRTSGGTYEQYF TGCAGTGCTAGACGGACTAGCGGGGGTACCTACGAGCAGTACTTC
- TRBJ1-2 TRBV2 - CASSVEALRMSYTF TGTGCCAGCAGTGTAGAGGCCCTGCGAATGAGCTACACCTTC
TRBD1 TRBJ2-1 TRBV11-2 few CASSLQGARRYNEQFF TGTGCCAGCAGCTTACAGGGGGCTAGGCGATACAATGAGCAGTTCTTC
TRBD1 TRBJ1-5 TRBV27 many CASLEDRAGQPQHF TGTGCCAGCTTGGAGGACAGGGCGGGGCAGCCCCAGCATTTT
TRBD2 TRBJ2-3 TRBV28 many CASSLGRVKPALAGGLPTDTQYF TGTGCCAGCAGTTTAGGCCGAGTTAAACCCGCTCTAGCGGGGGGGCTGCCCACAGATACGCAGTATTTT
TRBD2 TRBJ2-1 TRBV20-1 - CSASMGLAGGKNEQFF TGCAGTGCTAGTATGGGACTAGCGGGGGGTAAAAATGAGCAGTTCTTC
- TRBJ1-2 TRBV3-1 many CASSQDSAYGYTF TGTGCCAGCAGCCAAGATTCAGCGTATGGCTACACCTTC
TRBD2 TRBJ2-1 TRBV20-1 many CSARVGGGTTREQFF TGCAGTGCTAGAGTAGGCGGGGGGACAACGCGGGAGCAGTTCTTC
- TRBJ1-1 TRBV3-1 few CASSIRPTEAFF TGTGCCAGCAGCATACGACCCACTGAAGCTTTCTTT
- TRBJ2-3 TRBV7-2 once CASSKTGAQVDTQYF TGTGCCAGCAGCAAAACCGGGGCCCAGGTAGATACGCAGTATTTT
TRBD1 TRBJ1-5 TRBV20-1 many CSARDYGQGDQPQHF TGCAGTGCTAGAGATTACGGGCAGGGGGATCAGCCCCAGCATTTT
- TRBJ2-3 TRBV9 many CASSVASGGGLDTQYF TGTGCCAGCAGCGTAGCTAGTGGAGGGGGCCTAGATACGCAGTATTTT
TRBD1 TRBJ1-1 TRBV12-3/TRBV12-4 - CASSAATGVGTEAFF TGTGCCAGCAGTGCCGCTACAGGGGTAGGAACTGAAGCTTTCTTT
- TRBJ2-5 TRBV7-9 - CASSLGSSFKSDQETQYF TGCGCCAGCAGCCTCGGAAGTTCATTCAAGAGCGACCAAGAGACCCAGTACTTC
- TRBJ2-3 TRBV15 few CATSRGLGAGTDTQYF TGTGCCACCAGCAGAGGTCTGGGCGCGGGCACAGATACGCAGTATTTT
TRBD1 TRBJ2-7 TRBV11-1 - CASSPLPGQGPYEQYF TGTGCCAGCAGCCCTCTTCCGGGACAGGGTCCCTACGAGCAGTACTTC
TRBD1 TRBJ2-5 TRBV18 - CASSPGQGALETQYF TGTGCCAGCTCACCAGGGCAGGGGGCTTTGGAGACCCAGTACTTC
TRBD2 TRBJ2-7 TRBV7-2 - CASSPLAGSSYNEQYF TGTGCCAGCAGCCCCTTAGCGGGGAGCTCCTACAATGAGCAGTACTTC
TRBD1 TRBJ1-2 TRBV7-2 many CASSLVGGGVNYGYTF TGTGCCAGCTCCCTTGTGGGAGGGGGCGTTAACTATGGCTACACCTTC
- TRBJ2-1 TRBV10-3 - CAISKDPVGDKCNEQFF TGTGCCATCAGTAAGGACCCCGTGGGAGACAAATGCAATGAGCAGTTCTTC
TRBD1 TRBJ1-1 TRBV5-1 - CTSSLDGQGWTEAFF TGCACCAGCAGCTTGGATGGACAGGGATGGACTGAAGCTTTCTTT
TRBD1 TRBJ1-4 TRBV6-2/TRBV6-3 few CASSSRDRDEKLFF TGTGCCAGCAGTTCTCGGGACAGGGATGAAAAACTGTTTTTT
- TRBJ2-6 TRBV4-1 few CASSQDRGGEASGANVLTF TGCGCCAGCAGCCAAGATCGGGGAGGAGAGGCATCTGGGGCCAACGTCCTGACTTTC
TRBD1 TRBJ1-1 TRBV20-1 few CSAYPTGMNTEAFF TGCAGTGCTTACCCGACAGGGATGAACACTGAAGCTTTCTTT
- TRBJ1-1 TRBV6-2/TRBV6-3 many CASGLSEAFF TGTGCCAGTGGCCTTTCCGAAGCTTTCTTT
TRBD2 TRBJ2-1 TRBV29-1 many CSDKTGTSLNEQFF TGCAGCGATAAAACCGGGACTAGCCTCAATGAGCAGTTCTTC
- TRBJ2-7 TRBV6-2/TRBV6-3 - CASSSTGAQYEQYF TGTGCCAGCAGTTCGACAGGAGCTCAGTACGAGCAGTACTTC